This TCR beta chain was sequenced in a study of radiotherapy plus CTLA-4 blockade in lung cancer. On the study more broadly: An objective response was seen in around 17% of patients, and disease control in just over 30%. Study outcomes and limitations: Reports state that early shifts in blood T cell clones, with interferon-beta, best predicted response. After treatment with radiotherapy plus ipilimumab, TCR clones that came from the tumor expanded in blood.

This clone was observed a few times. As yet, its antigen is unknown. The CDR3 has 14 residues. Germline trimming cut 5 bases from V and 2 bases from J; bases unmatched to any gene: 5. Germline CDR1 MDHEN, CDR2 SYDVKM. The protocol was immunoSEQ multiplex PCR, while the TCRdb copy is restricted to in-frame clones and leaves out a portion. Altogether 85,000 to 95,000 clones are present, about four fifths being singletons, with the ten largest covering more than 20%. This specimen was peripheral blood, taken from a patient treated with radiotherapy plus ipilimumab. The source is a human donor with non-small cell lung cancer that progressed on radiotherapy plus ipilimumab. The rearrangement joins TRBV28 to TRBJ1-2, with 7 bases identical to TRBD1. CDR3 DNA sequence: TGTGCCAGCAGTCCGGGACAGAGGAACTATGGCTACACCTTC. Translated, it gives CASSPGQRNYGYTF.